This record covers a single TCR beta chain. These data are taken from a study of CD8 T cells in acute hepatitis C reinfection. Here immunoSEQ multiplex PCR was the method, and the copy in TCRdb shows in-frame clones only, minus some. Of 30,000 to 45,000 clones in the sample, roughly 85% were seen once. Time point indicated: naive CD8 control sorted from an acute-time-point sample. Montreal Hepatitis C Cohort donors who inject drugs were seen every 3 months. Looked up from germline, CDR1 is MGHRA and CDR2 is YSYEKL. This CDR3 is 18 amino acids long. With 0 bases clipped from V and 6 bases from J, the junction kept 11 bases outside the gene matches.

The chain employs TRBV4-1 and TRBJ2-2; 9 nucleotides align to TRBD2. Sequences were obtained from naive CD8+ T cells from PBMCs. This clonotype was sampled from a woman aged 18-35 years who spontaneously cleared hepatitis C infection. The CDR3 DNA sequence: TGCGCCAGCAGCCAAGATCAACCCGGACTAGCGCACGCCGGGGAGCTGTTTTTT. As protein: CASSQDQPGLAHAGELFF.